These T cell receptor beta chains were read from a single sample in a study of cytotoxic CD8 clonotypes in ibrutinib-treated CLL. Only in-frame clones appear in the TCRdb table, and some are missing; sequencing was by immunoSEQ multiplex PCR. The table has approximately 100,000 clones, about 58% seen once. Sequenced material: PBMCs, taken after 24 months of ibrutinib treatment. The receptors were sampled from a human donor with chronic lymphocytic leukemia. Each CDR3 is given with its conserved first and last residue. Fields, in order: clone size, CDR3 length, J gene, V gene, D gene, CDR3 protein, CDR3 DNA. The D gene is left open where the match is weak. Clone size, where shown, is once, few, many, or a class for clones that have expanded.

>many|13|TRBJ1-5|TRBV12-5|-
CASGSLPGQPQHF
TGTGCTAGTGGCTCCCTTCCTGGGCAGCCCCAGCATTTT
>-|11|TRBJ1-1|TRBV20-1|-
CSAKWGWEAFF
TGCAGTGCTAAATGGGGTTGGGAAGCTTTCTTT
>-|13|TRBJ2-7|TRBV25-1|-
CASSDSGAQEQYF
TGTGCCAGCAGTGACTCGGGGGCTCAGGAGCAGTACTTC
>-|15|TRBJ1-3|TRBV5-5|-
CASSLDSGSGNTIYF
TGTGCCAGCAGCTTGGACAGCGGCTCGGGAAACACCATATATTTT
>-|13|TRBJ2-5|TRBV30|-
CAWRGDPVRTQYF
TGTGCCTGGAGGGGGGACCCGGTACGGACCCAGTACTTC
>-|14|TRBJ1-4|TRBV15|TRBD1
CATSGGQGNEKLFF
TGTGCCACCAGCGGGGGACAGGGTAATGAAAAACTGTTTTTT
>-|14|TRBJ1-6|TRBV5-1|TRBD1
CASSLRGGESPLHF
TGCGCCAGCAGCTTGAGAGGGGGCGAGTCACCCCTCCACTTT
>-|16|TRBJ2-3|TRBV5-1|TRBD2
CASSHSSGGSTDTQYF
TGCGCCAGCAGCCACTCTAGCGGGGGGAGCACAGATACGCAGTATTTT
>many|16|TRBJ1-1|TRBV27|TRBD1
CASSLSRVQGAPEAFF
TGTGCCAGCAGTTTATCGAGGGTGCAGGGGGCCCCTGAAGCTTTCTTT
>-|15|TRBJ2-2|TRBV7-3|-
CASTPELSNTGELFF
TGTGCCAGCACCCCGGAGCTGTCGAACACCGGGGAGCTGTTTTTT
>-|13|TRBJ2-1|TRBV15|TRBD1
CATSRRRDSPVLF
TGTGCCACCAGCAGACGAAGGGACAGCCCAGTTCTCTTC
>-|17|TRBJ2-3|TRBV19|-
CASSIAIGGARVDTQYF
TGTGCCAGTAGTATAGCCATCGGAGGAGCAAGGGTAGATACGCAGTATTTT
>few|15|TRBJ2-3|TRBV5-1|TRBD2
CASSTSGGRTDTQYF
TGCGCCAGCAGCACTAGCGGGGGGCGTACAGATACGCAGTATTTT
>-|13|TRBJ2-7|TRBV5-5|-
CASSPISSYEQYF
TGTGCCAGCAGCCCAATCAGCTCCTACGAGCAGTACTTC
>few|14|TRBJ1-5|TRBV28|TRBD1
CASSSGQGGQPQHF
TGTGCCAGCAGCTCCGGACAGGGGGGTCAGCCCCAGCATTTT
>few|14|TRBJ1-4|TRBV5-8|TRBD1
CASSLRDRGRPVFF
TGTGCCAGCAGCTTGCGTGACAGGGGGCGGCCCGTGTTTTTT
>once|16|TRBJ1-5|TRBV28|TRBD1
CASSSTGGRGNQPQHF
TGTGCCAGCAGTAGCACAGGGGGTAGGGGCAATCAGCCCCAGCATTTT
>-|14|TRBJ2-5|TRBV2|-
CASRSDLTPETQYF
TGTGCCAGCAGATCCGACTTGACCCCAGAGACCCAGTACTTC
>-|11|TRBJ1-1|TRBV20-1|-
CSAVDGFEAFF
TGCAGTGCTGTTGACGGATTTGAAGCTTTCTTT
>-|14|TRBJ1-2|TRBV5-1|-
CASSPGGRDYGYTF
TGCGCCAGCAGCCCTGGCGGGCGAGACTATGGCTACACCTTC
>-|13|TRBJ2-7|TRBV30|-
CAYSRDPGREQYF
TGTGCCTACTCACGGGACCCCGGACGGGAGCAGTACTTC
>few|15|TRBJ2-7|TRBV9|TRBD1
CASSPGTVSSYEQYF
TGTGCCAGCAGCCCTGGGACAGTCAGCTCCTACGAGCAGTACTTC